A single sample gave rise to the 14 T cell receptor beta chains below, sequenced in a study of T-cell reconstitution after alpha-beta-depleted transplantation in children. Library preparation (for TCRbeta) was performed with unique molecular identifiers. TCRdb ran MiXCR on the PCR reads and lists one entry per CDR3 protein. The sample comprises fewer than 550,000 distinct CDR3 sequences, roughly 10% of which are singletons, and 2% rests with the top ten. Here the sequenced sample was PBMCs, taken before TCRalphabeta/CD19-depleted stem cell transplant. The origin of the receptors is a child younger than 10 with inherited bone marrow failure, due to receive a stem cell transplant.

This clonotype came up many times. This chain connects TRBV20-1 to TRBJ2-1; D is unresolved. With 3 bases removed from V and 5 bases from J, the gap between germline ends came to 5 bases. The CDR3 is 11 amino acids. Germline V gene data show CDR1 as DFQATT and CDR2 as SNEGSKA (reference sequence). The CDR3 protein is CSASPDNEQFF. The CDR3 coding sequence is TGCAGTGCTAGTCCCGACAATGAGCAGTTCTTC.

This clonotype has ten or more counts. This sequence joins TRBV4-3 and TRBJ1-1; TRBD1 matches 10 bases. With V trimmed by 4 bases and J by 3 bases, 14 bases remained unmatched. The length of the CDR3 is 18 residues. The germline V gene has CDR1 LGHNA and CDR2 YSLEER. CDR3 nucleotides: TGCGCCAGCAGCCTGTCAAGGGACAGGGGTATCGAGGACACTGAAGCTTTCTTT. It translates to CASSLSRDRGIEDTEAFF.

V usage is TRBV4-1 and J usage is TRBJ2-7, with 8 nucleotides matching TRBD2. The length of the CDR3 is 15 residues. Germline V gives CDR1 MGHRA, CDR2 YSYEKL. V dropped 2 bases and J dropped 6; count of bases not matched to a gene: 9. CDR3 bases: TGCGCCAGCAGCCAAATGGGTAGCGGGAATGGCGAGCAGTACTTC. Translation: CASSQMGSGNGEQYF.

This clonotype was picked up many times. The chain employs TRBV5-1 and TRBJ2-1; the D call may be TRBD1 or TRBD2 (6 bases each). CDR3 length: 15 residues. With 4 bases removed from V and 8 bases from J, the gap between germline ends came to 19 bases. The germline V gene has CDR1 SGHRS and CDR2 YFSETQ. This CDR3 reads CASSRGTLVNDEQFF. In nucleotides, the CDR3 is TGCGCCAGCAGCCGCGGGACACTCGTCAACGATGAGCAGTTCTTC.

This clonotype was counted between two and nine times. The CDR3 nucleotides read TGTGCCAGCACCTCCGAGGCTGGGAGGGGGACCCAGTACTTC. Translating gives CASTSEAGRGTQYF. The chain has TRBV7-2 and TRBJ2-5, with TRBD2 matching 7 bases. Germline CDR1 SGHTA, CDR2 FQGNSA. The CDR3 is 14 amino acids. Trimming took 7 bases from V and 7 from J; bases not matched to a gene: 12.

This clonotype was picked up many times. The chain employs TRBV18 and TRBJ2-5, with unresolved D. This CDR3 region has 13 residues. Trimming shortened V by 6 bases and J by 4 bases, and 12 bases separated the two germline ends. From germline, CDR1 is KGHSH and CDR2 LQKENI. CDR3 bases: TGTGCCAGCTCTCCTCGAAGGGCAGAGACCCAGTACTTC. Amino acid sequence: CASSPRRAETQYF.

Notes on this clonotype: This may be a read error: a much more frequent sequence differs by one nucleotide. The rearrangement links TRBV20-1 to TRBJ2-3; 8 nucleotides agree with TRBD1. The J call could be wrong; TRBJ1-5 is a better fit for the DNA end. Germline V gene data show CDR1 as DFQATT and CDR2 as SNEGSKA (reference sequence). CDR3 length: 15 amino acids. The CDR3 protein is CSAGRTSGTGDTQHF. CDR3 DNA: TGCAGTGCCGGTAGGACTAGCGGGACAGGAGATACGCAGCATTTT.

This clonotype was seen more than once but under ten times. V gene TRBV20-1 combines with J gene TRBJ2-1; 13 positions match TRBD2. V dropped 6 bases and J dropped 11; count of bases not matched to a gene: 16. The CDR3 loop spans 16 amino acids. Germline V lookup: CDR1 DFQATT, CDR2 SNEGSKA (reference sequence). CDR3 protein: CSARSAITGTSGKQFF. The DNA of the CDR3 is TGCAGTGCCCGATCCGCCATAACCGGGACTAGCGGGAAGCAGTTCTTC.

This chain connects TRBV29-1 to TRBJ1-2, with D tentatively TRBD1 (5 bases). This CDR3 has 13 residues. Trimming took off 1 base at V and 5 bases at J, with 11 bases between the two ends. Looked up from germline, CDR1 is SQVTM and CDR2 is ANQGSEA. CDR3 region: CSVEGWGGYGYTF. In DNA, the CDR3 is TGCAGCGTTGAAGGTTGGGGGGGTTATGGCTACACCTTC.

This clonotype occurred a few times. The chain carries TRBV5-1 and TRBJ2-7; 8 bases are a match to TRBD2. Germline CDR1 is SGHRS and CDR2 is YFSETQ. The CDR3 length is 13 residues. Trimming at V came to 2 bases and at J to 7 bases, leaving 5 bases not matched to a gene. CDR3 region: CASSFSGTREQYF. The CDR3 nucleotides read TGCGCCAGCAGCTTTAGCGGGACGCGGGAGCAGTACTTC.

This clonotype showed up many times. The V gene is TRBV20-1, the J gene TRBJ2-1; 8 positions match TRBD2. CDR3 length equals 15 residues. The germline V gene encodes CDR1 DFQATT and CDR2 SNEGSKA (reference sequence). The V segment lost 2 bases and the J segment 4 bases; nucleotides outside the gene matches: 7. CDR3 in DNA: TGCAGTGCTAGATCCAGCGGGAGTCATTACAATGAGCAGTTCTTC. Translation: CSARSSGSHYNEQFF.

The table lists this clonotype with many counts. The gene calls are TRBV12-3 or TRBV12-4 and TRBJ2-3; 13 bases map to TRBD2. CDR3 size: 16 residues. V trimming: 5 bases; J trimming: 5 bases; junction bases outside the gene matches: 7. The CDR3 protein is CASSERLAGGIDTQYF. DNA of the CDR3: TGTGCCAGCAGTGAAAGACTAGCGGGAGGTATAGATACGCAGTATTTT.

To note about this clonotype: Being one base from a much bigger clone, this may be a read error. This chain connects TRBV4-1 to TRBJ2-1, with 7 nucleotides matching TRBD2. This CDR3 region has 16 residues. CDR1 and CDR2 (germline): MGHRA, YSYEKL. CDR3 nucleotide sequence: TGCGCCAGAAGCCCTTTGTCGGCGAAGCGGGAACGCGAGCAGTTCTTC. Its protein product is CARSPLSAKREREQFF.

The sample holds a few counts of this clonotype. V gene TRBV4-1 combines with J gene TRBJ2-1; 11 bases are a match to TRBD2. J gave up 5 bases and V 4 bases, and 10 bases lay outside the gene matches. Per germline, CDR1 MGHRA and CDR2 YSYEKL. This CDR3 contains 17 residues. CDR3 sequence (DNA): TGCGCCAGCAGCCTAGCGGGAGGGAGGAAGACACACAATGAGCAGTTCTTC. This codes for CASSLAGGRKTHNEQFF.